The 14 T cell receptor beta chains listed next were all sequenced from one sample in a study of blood T cell repertoires in COVID-19. TCRdb keeps only in-frame clones here, not all; method: immunoSEQ multiplex PCR. Of a few hundred thousand clones listed, about 80% are singletons. Sequencing used peripheral blood. The receptors were sampled from a person aged 70 to 85 with COVID-19, enrolled during active disease.

A single count supports this clone. The J gene is TRBJ1-2, the V gene TRBV12-3 or TRBV12-4; 7 nucleotides agree with TRBD1. The V gene end was trimmed by 5 bases and the J gene end by 2 bases; junction bases not matched to a gene: 2. CDR3 length: 13 amino acids. CDR3 region: CASSRDSNYGYTF. CDR3 in DNA: TGTGCCAGCAGTCGGGACAGCAACTATGGCTACACCTTC.

The chain has TRBV5-1 and TRBJ2-3; 9 nucleotides align to TRBD1. There are 16 residues in the CDR3. The V gene end was trimmed by 0 bases and the J gene end by 2 bases; junction bases not matched to a gene: 4. Germline CDR1 and CDR2: SGHRS and YFSETQ. The CDR3 nucleotides read TGCGCCAGCAGCTTGGCGACAGGGGGTTCCACAGATACGCAGTATTTT. It encodes CASSLATGGSTDTQYF. Full variable domain (remainder filled in from reference TRBV5-1 and TRBJ2-3): KAGVTQTPRYLIKTRGQQVTLSCSPISGHRSVSWYQQTPGQGLQFLFEYFSETQRNKGNFPGRFSGRQFSNSRSEMNVSTLELGDSALYLCASSLATGGSTDTQYFGPGTRLTVL.

This clone was recorded only once. The genes are TRBV6-5 and TRBJ2-7; 7 bases line up with TRBD2. Germline loops: CDR1 MNHEY, CDR2 SVGAGI. The CDR3 is 13 residues long. The ends lost 10 bases at V and 0 bases at J; junction bases unmatched: 6. The CDR3: CATQRTSSYEQYF. The CDR3 DNA follows: TGTGCCACCCAAAGGACTAGCTCCTACGAGCAGTACTTC.

V usage is TRBV6-2 or TRBV6-3 and J usage is TRBJ1-5; 7 bases are shared with TRBD1. V was clipped by 6 bases and J by 0 bases; unmatched bases: 5. The germline V gene has CDR1 MNHEY and CDR2 SVGEGT. This CDR3 has 15 residues. In nucleotides, the CDR3 is TGTGCCAGCAGCCCGACAGGGAATAGCAATCAGCCCCAGCATTTT. Protein sequence: CASSPTGNSNQPQHF.

V usage is TRBV7-9 and J usage is TRBJ2-7; D call uncertain. The CDR3 totals 14 residues. Germline V gene lookup returns CDR1 SEHNR and CDR2 FQNEAQ (reference sequence). The V end was cut by 4 bases, the J end by 5 bases, with 15 bases between. CDR3 in amino acids: CASSSSLGIHEQYF. The CDR3 DNA sequence: TGTGCCAGCAGCTCCTCGCTCGGTATTCACGAGCAGTACTTC.

The chain joins TRBV11-2 to TRBJ2-5; 7 positions agree with TRBD2. The V segment lost 5 bases and the J segment 3 bases; nucleotides outside the gene matches: 6. Germline lookup yields CDR1 SGHAT and CDR2 FQNNGV. This CDR3 has 14 residues. The CDR3 region is CASSRRGVEETQYF. The CDR3 DNA reads as TGTGCCAGCAGCCGACGGGGGGTGGAAGAGACCCAGTACTTC.

The V call is TRBV10-1, the J call TRBJ1-4; D remains ambiguous. Germline CDR1 reads WNHNN; CDR2 reads SYGVQD (reference sequence). V lost 9 bases, J lost 3 bases, and 20 bases lay in between. The CDR3 sequence is 16 residues long. The CDR3 bases are TGCGCCAGGAAGGACTTTCTGGACTCACCTAATGAAAAACTGTTTTTT. Protein: CARKDFLDSPNEKLFF.

The gene calls are TRBV4-3 and TRBJ1-3; D may be TRBD1 (5 bases). Germline V lookup: CDR1 LGHNA, CDR2 YSLEER. CDR3 size: 16 residues. V lost 3 bases, J lost 0 bases, and 12 bases lay in between. Here the CDR3 reads CASSQHRQFSGNTIYF. The CDR3 nucleotides read TGCGCCAGCAGCCAGCACAGGCAGTTCTCTGGAAACACCATATATTTT.

The chain is built from TRBV19 and TRBJ2-7, with 7 bases aligning to TRBD1. The V gene's germline CDR1 is LNHDA and CDR2 SQIVND (reference sequence). This CDR3 is built from 15 residues. The junction had 9 bases not matched to a gene; V was cut back by 3 bases and J by 4 bases. As DNA, the CDR3 is TGTGCCAGTAGTATTACCGAGACAGGGAATTACGAGCAGTACTTC. It is translated as CASSITETGNYEQYF.

V gene TRBV19 combines with J gene TRBJ1-5; possible D gene TRBD1, 6 bases. CDR3 length equals 15 residues. Germline loops: CDR1 LNHDA, CDR2 SQIVND (reference sequence). Trimming stripped 7 bases from V and 1 base from J, with 14 bases between. This chain's CDR3 is CASTFPGASNQPQHF. In DNA form, the CDR3 reads TGTGCCAGTACCTTCCCAGGGGCGAGCAATCAGCCCCAGCATTTT.

The rearrangement joins TRBV9 to TRBJ1-1; the D gene is possibly TRBD1 (6 bases). Trimming pared 0 bases from V and 4 bases from J, leaving 16 bases between. CDR1 SGDLS and CDR2 YYNGEE come from the germline V gene. The CDR3 is 16 residues long. CDR3 bases: TGTGCCAGCAGCGTAGAAGGGGGAATGGATGGCACTGAAGCTTTCTTT. Its translation: CASSVEGGMDGTEAFF.

The chain carries TRBV30 and TRBJ1-4, with D maybe TRBD1 (6 bases). The V and J ends lost 2 bases and 3 bases respectively, with 10 bases between them. CDR3 size: 14 residues. CDR1 is GTSNPN and CDR2 is SVGIG in the germline V gene (reference sequence). The CDR3 region has the DNA TGTGCCTGGAGTCCAGGGGTGGCTAATGAAAAACTGTTTTTT. Its translation is CAWSPGVANEKLFF.

The gene calls are TRBV19 and TRBJ1-5, with D possibly matching TRBD1 (5 bases). CDR3 size: 15 residues. Germline V lookup: CDR1 LNHDA, CDR2 SQIVND (reference sequence). V was clipped by 8 bases and J by 0 bases, with 14 bases between them. In DNA form, the CDR3 reads TGTGCCAGTGTCTCAGGGATTTATAGCAATCAGCCCCAGCATTTT. It translates to CASVSGIYSNQPQHF.

The chain combines TRBV3-1 (or the pseudogene TRBV3-2) with TRBJ2-3; D perhaps matches TRBD2 (5 bases). From germline, CDR1 is LGHDT and CDR2 YNNKEL (reference sequence). The CDR3 totals 14 residues. V lost 1 base to trimming and J lost 1 base, with 6 bases between them. The CDR3 DNA reads as TGTGCCAGCAGCCAAGGAGCGGGCACAGATACGCAGTATTTT. Its translation: CASSQGAGTDTQYF.